This TCR beta chain was sequenced in a study of glioma-infiltrating T cells. Regarding the study as a whole: Non-neoplastic patients had below-expected tissue-blood divergence, while all gliomas exceeded expectation.

The iRepertoire nested amplicon-rescue multiplex PCR amplified TCR alpha and beta CDR3s from RNA. For one-step reverse transcription and amplification, about 90-400 ng of tissue mRNA or PBMC total RNA was used. MiXCR was run by TCRdb on the multiplex PCR reads, yielding one entry per CDR3 protein. The data contain about 140,000 distinct CDR3 sequences, about two fifths of them singletons. This clonotype was found a few times. Its antigen is undetermined. The V end lost 0 bases, the J end lost 0 bases, and 12 bases lay between the germline ends. The CDR3 has 17 amino acids. Germline CDR1 and CDR2: LNHNV and YYDKDF (reference sequence).

The gene calls are TRBV15 and TRBJ1-5; D uncertain. Sequenced sample: glioma tissue, nonneoplastic brain tissue, or PBMCs (not recorded which). The source is a human donor with low-grade glioma or glioblastoma, undergoing nonglioma brain surgery, or in good health (not recorded which). The CDR3: CATSRDAIRNSNQPQHF. Written as DNA, the CDR3 is TGTGCCACCAGCAGAGACGCGATCAGAAATAGCAATCAGCCCCAGCATTTT.